These T cell receptor beta chains were read from a single sample in a study of chronic HIV infection and antiretroviral therapy. From the 5' RACE reads, TCRdb called clonotypes with MiXCR, one entry per CDR3 protein. The table records some 43,000 distinct CDR3 sequences, about 20% of them present only once. Sequencing used peripheral blood. All receptors derive from an adult who had HIV and had not received antiretroviral therapy, or was an uninfected healthy control (not recorded which). CDR3s include the opening cysteine and the closing phenylalanine or tryptophan. D genes are given only for firm matches. Clone size is stated in some rows and not others, as once, few, many or a class when expanded.

D: .; J: TRBJ1-2; size: .; V: TRBV28; DNA: TGTGCCAGCAGTTTACGGGGGGGCTATGGCTACACCTTC; CDR3: CASSLRGGYGYTF
D: .; J: TRBJ1-5; size: few; V: TRBV19; DNA: TGTGCCAGTAGTAAAAGGGGGAACGGTCAGCCCCAGCATTTT; CDR3: CASSKRGNGQPQHF
D: .; J: TRBJ1-2; size: .; V: TRBV29-1; DNA: TGCAGCGTTGAGATCCGGGAGAACTATGGCTACACCTTC; CDR3: CSVEIRENYGYTF
D: .; J: TRBJ2-3; size: .; V: TRBV29-1; DNA: TGCAGCGTTGAACGTTTTGTGGGAGAAACAGATACGCAGTATTTT; CDR3: CSVERFVGETDTQYF
D: TRBD2; J: TRBJ2-5; size: few; V: TRBV9; DNA: TGTGCCAGCAGCGTAGCAGCGGGAGGGGGGGAGACCCAGTACTTC; CDR3: CASSVAAGGGETQYF
D: .; J: TRBJ2-4; size: few; V: TRBV28; DNA: TGTGCCAGCAGTTTAGCGCTGGGGAAGGGCATTCAGTACTTC; CDR3: CASSLALGKGIQYF
D: TRBD2; J: TRBJ2-2; size: few; V: TRBV4-1; DNA: TGCGCCAGCAGCCCCAGCCGCCCCGGGACTACGAACACCGGGGAGCTGTTTTTT; CDR3: CASSPSRPGTTNTGELFF
D: .; J: TRBJ2-3; size: few; V: TRBV20-1; DNA: TGCAGTGGGGTTTCACACACAGATACGCAGTATTTT; CDR3: CSGVSHTDTQYF
D: .; J: TRBJ2-2; size: .; V: TRBV29-1; DNA: TGCAGCGCCGAGAGGCGAGGCCAAGCCACCGGGGAGCTGTTTTTT; CDR3: CSAERRGQATGELFF
D: TRBD1; J: TRBJ2-5; size: .; V: TRBV9; DNA: TGTGCCAGCAGCGCCTGGACAGGGGATAAAGAGACCCAGTACTTC; CDR3: CASSAWTGDKETQYF
D: TRBD1; J: TRBJ1-4; size: .; V: TRBV28; DNA: TGTGCCATCTCCCCTATAGGGACAGCTAATGAAAAACTGTTTTTT; CDR3: CAISPIGTANEKLFF
D: .; J: TRBJ2-7; size: few; V: TRBV12-3/TRBV12-4; DNA: TGTGCCAGCAGTTTTGTTCCCGGCTACGAGCAGTACTTC; CDR3: CASSFVPGYEQYF
D: .; J: TRBJ2-5; size: .; V: TRBV11-2; DNA: TGTGCCAGCAGCCCACCGGGATCCAGGGAGACCCAGTACTTC; CDR3: CASSPPGSRETQYF
D: .; J: TRBJ2-1; size: .; V: TRBV29-1; DNA: TGCAGCGTTGAGCGCCCGATAGACAATGAGCAGTTCTTC; CDR3: CSVERPIDNEQFF
D: .; J: TRBJ2-7; size: few; V: TRBV28; DNA: TGTGCCAGCAGCCTCCTAGGCCCCAAGGGGCAGTACTTC; CDR3: CASSLLGPKGQYF
D: TRBD2; J: TRBJ2-3; size: .; V: TRBV6-2/TRBV6-3; DNA: TGTGCCAGCGGCTCCGGACTAGCGGGAGGATACACAGATACGCAGTATTTT; CDR3: CASGSGLAGGYTDTQYF
D: .; J: TRBJ1-2; size: few; V: TRBV28; DNA: TGTGCCAGCAATGATTTGGTGGGTGGCTACACCTTC; CDR3: CASNDLVGGYTF
D: .; J: TRBJ2-1; size: .; V: TRBV11-2; DNA: TGTGCCAGCAGCCCTCGGGACGGTTTAAGGAATGAGCAGTTCTTC; CDR3: CASSPRDGLRNEQFF
D: TRBD1; J: TRBJ2-4; size: many; V: TRBV11-2; DNA: TGTGCCAGCAGCATCCTGACAGGGACCAAAAACATTCAGTACTTC; CDR3: CASSILTGTKNIQYF
D: .; J: TRBJ2-7; size: few; V: TRBV28; DNA: TGTGCCAGCAGAGGGCGAGACGGCCTCTCCTACGAGCAGTACTTC; CDR3: CASRGRDGLSYEQYF
D: TRBD1; J: TRBJ2-7; size: few; V: TRBV28; DNA: TGTGCCAGCAGTCCCGGGACAGGGGCCTCCTACGAGCAGTACTTC; CDR3: CASSPGTGASYEQYF
D: .; J: TRBJ1-5; size: few; V: TRBV28; DNA: TGTGCCAGCAGTCCCTGGGACATCCCAGAGGGTTTT; CDR3: CASSPWDIPEGF
D: .; J: TRBJ2-7; size: .; V: TRBV12-3/TRBV12-4; DNA: TGTGCCAGCAGTCACATGGGGGAGGCTAGCCCCTACGAGCAGTACTTC; CDR3: CASSHMGEASPYEQYF
D: .; J: TRBJ2-7; size: .; V: TRBV29-1; DNA: TGCAGCGTTGATAAGGGGGGTCGCAGGGCCGAGCAGTACTTC; CDR3: CSVDKGGRRAEQYF
D: .; J: TRBJ2-1; size: .; V: TRBV4-1; DNA: TGCGCCAGCAGCCACCCGTCCCGGGGAAGGTCGGGGGTAGATGAGCAGTTCTTC; CDR3: CASSHPSRGRSGVDEQFF
D: .; J: TRBJ1-2; size: .; V: TRBV20-1; DNA: TGCAGTGCTACGGGGTTTAAAGACTATGGCTACACCTTC; CDR3: CSATGFKDYGYTF
D: TRBD2; J: TRBJ2-7; size: many; V: TRBV29-1; DNA: TGCAGCGTTCAGACTAGCGGGAACAGCTACGAGCAGTACTTC; CDR3: CSVQTSGNSYEQYF
D: TRBD2; J: TRBJ2-5; size: few; V: TRBV5-1; DNA: TGCGCCAGCAGCTCCGGGACTAGCGACCAAGAGACCCAGTACTTC; CDR3: CASSSGTSDQETQYF
D: .; J: TRBJ1-5; size: few; V: TRBV12-3/TRBV12-4; DNA: TGTGCCAGCAGTCCGGGGGGTTATCAGCCCCAGCATTTT; CDR3: CASSPGGYQPQHF
D: .; J: TRBJ1-6; size: .; V: TRBV28; DNA: TGTGCCAGCACCCTAGGGGGGTCGAATAATTCACCCCTCCACTTT; CDR3: CASTLGGSNNSPLHF
D: .; J: TRBJ1-5; size: .; V: TRBV7-2; DNA: TGTGCCAGCGGAATAGGGGCTCATCAGCCCCAGCATTTT; CDR3: CASGIGAHQPQHF
D: .; J: TRBJ2-1; size: few; V: TRBV3-1; DNA: TGTGCCAGCAGCCAAGATCAATTAGGTAGCAATGAGCAGTTCTTC; CDR3: CASSQDQLGSNEQFF
D: TRBD2; J: TRBJ2-7; size: few; V: TRBV7-6; DNA: TGTGCCAGCAGCTTAGCGTCGGTAGCGGGAGGTACCTACGAGCAGTACTTC; CDR3: CASSLASVAGGTYEQYF
D: .; J: TRBJ2-1; size: few; V: TRBV9; DNA: TGTGCCAGCAACCCGGGCTGGGGCCCGGGCAATGAGCAGTTCTTC; CDR3: CASNPGWGPGNEQFF
D: TRBD1; J: TRBJ2-3; size: few; V: TRBV28; DNA: TGTGCCAGCAGAACCGGACAGGGGCGCACAGATACGCAGTATTTT; CDR3: CASRTGQGRTDTQYF
D: .; J: TRBJ1-5; size: few; V: TRBV6-5; DNA: TGTGCCAGCAGACCCACACCCTCTGGGCCCCAGCATTTT; CDR3: CASRPTPSGPQHF
D: .; J: TRBJ2-1; size: .; V: TRBV5-1; DNA: TGCGCCAGCAGCTTGGACGGGAGCTCCTACAATGAGCAGTTCTTC; CDR3: CASSLDGSSYNEQFF
D: TRBD1; J: TRBJ1-1; size: few; V: TRBV9; DNA: TGTGCCAGCAGCGTCACAGGGGGATCTAACGAAGCTTTCTTT; CDR3: CASSVTGGSNEAFF
D: .; J: TRBJ2-1; size: few; V: TRBV11-2; DNA: TGTGCCAGCAGCTTACGTGGCAGGGGGGTCGATGAGCAGTTCTTC; CDR3: CASSLRGRGVDEQFF
D: TRBD2; J: TRBJ2-7; size: few; V: TRBV19; DNA: TGTGCCAGTAGTGTTAGCGGGAGCGCCTACGAGCAGTACTTC; CDR3: CASSVSGSAYEQYF
D: TRBD1; J: TRBJ1-5; size: .; V: TRBV2; DNA: TGTGCCAGCACCGGACAGGGCCTGAATCAGCCCCAGCATTTT; CDR3: CASTGQGLNQPQHF
D: .; J: TRBJ2-3; size: .; V: TRBV6-6; DNA: TGTGCCAGCAGTTACCTTCGGGAGAAAGCAGATACGCAGTATTTT; CDR3: CASSYLREKADTQYF
D: .; J: TRBJ2-7; size: .; V: TRBV10-1; DNA: TGCGCCAGCAGTGCGGGCGGCTCCTACGAGCAGTACTTC; CDR3: CASSAGGSYEQYF
D: .; J: TRBJ2-5; size: .; V: TRBV10-1; DNA: TGCGCCAGCAGTGTTTCTGCAGTCTCGGAGACCCAGTACTTC; CDR3: CASSVSAVSETQYF
D: .; J: TRBJ1-6; size: .; V: TRBV18; DNA: TGTGCCAGCTCACGAACAGGGAATAACGATTCACCCCTCCACTTT; CDR3: CASSRTGNNDSPLHF
D: .; J: TRBJ2-7; size: .; V: TRBV7-9; DNA: TGTGCCAGCAGCCGCAGGGGTACCTACGAGCAGTACTTC; CDR3: CASSRRGTYEQYF
D: TRBD1; J: TRBJ1-5; size: .; V: TRBV20-1; DNA: TGCAGTGGGTCAGGGGGCGGCAATCAGCCCCAGCATTTT; CDR3: CSGSGGGNQPQHF
D: .; J: TRBJ1-1; size: few; V: TRBV20-1; DNA: TGCAGTGCTAGAGATCCTACAGGGACGAGTGGCACTGAAGCTTTCTTT; CDR3: CSARDPTGTSGTEAFF
D: TRBD1; J: TRBJ1-1; size: few; V: TRBV29-1; DNA: TGCAGCGCACGGGACAGGGTGAGCACTGAAGCTTTCTTT; CDR3: CSARDRVSTEAFF
D: .; J: TRBJ1-1; size: .; V: TRBV28; DNA: TGTGCCAGCAGTGGGCATGCGAGGAACACTGAAGCTTTCTTT; CDR3: CASSGHARNTEAFF
D: .; J: TRBJ1-3; size: .; V: TRBV6-1; DNA: TGTGCCAGCAGTGAAGTTCCGGGGAGCTCTGGAAACACCATATATTTT; CDR3: CASSEVPGSSGNTIYF